Reported below is one TCR beta chain. This sample is part of a study of blood T cell repertoires in COVID-19. Study details: Whether acute or convalescent, the COVID-19 samples came from the United States, Italy and Spain. In each case, the material was cDNA or gDNA derived from T cells, B-cell-depleted T cells, or PBMCs.

How the authors handled the data: Estimation of nucleated cell counts relied on the amplification of reference gene primers. The protocol was immunoSEQ multiplex PCR, while the TCRdb copy is restricted to in-frame clones and leaves out a portion. V, J and clone size are those of that table, while D and trimming were read from the DNA. The sample has 30,000 to 40,000 clones; about 90% are singletons. CDR3 size: 15 residues. Germline CDR1 and CDR2: LNHDA and SQIVND (reference sequence). Trimming removed 3 bases from V and 3 bases from J, with 12 bases in between. The chain couples TRBV19 to TRBJ1-5; D might be TRBD1 (5 bases). The TCR sequence derives from a human donor with active COVID-19. The donor label of this sample is uncertain. The source material was peripheral blood. In DNA, the CDR3 is TGTGCCAGTAGTATCAGTAGACAGCACAATCAGCCCCAGCATTTT. Translating gives CASSISRQHNQPQHF.